This T cell receptor beta chain was obtained from a study of blood T cells in healthy people across ages. General study points: Naive and antigen-experienced cells could not be conclusively compared, given unsorted PBMCs.

In its sample, this clonotype was seen a few times. Its antigen is unknown. The length of the CDR3 is 13 residues. CDR1 and CDR2 from the germline V gene are MNHEY and SMNVEV (reference sequence). Trimming removed 2 bases from V and 3 bases from J, with 8 bases in between. The authors ran a second PCR of about 6 to 11 cycles using a sample-barcoded 5' primer and a J-beta primer mix. One entry per CDR3 protein results from TCRdb running MiXCR on the 5' RACE reads. The sample holds 1.2 million to 1.5 million distinct CDR3 sequences, roughly 64% seen once. This rearrangement joins TRBV27 to TRBJ2-7; no firm D call. Specimen: blood. The receptor was derived from a man between 18 and 35 years old in good health. The CDR3 region has the DNA TGTGCCAGCAGTTTAGAGAGGCACTACGAGCAGTACTTC. It is translated as CASSLERHYEQYF.